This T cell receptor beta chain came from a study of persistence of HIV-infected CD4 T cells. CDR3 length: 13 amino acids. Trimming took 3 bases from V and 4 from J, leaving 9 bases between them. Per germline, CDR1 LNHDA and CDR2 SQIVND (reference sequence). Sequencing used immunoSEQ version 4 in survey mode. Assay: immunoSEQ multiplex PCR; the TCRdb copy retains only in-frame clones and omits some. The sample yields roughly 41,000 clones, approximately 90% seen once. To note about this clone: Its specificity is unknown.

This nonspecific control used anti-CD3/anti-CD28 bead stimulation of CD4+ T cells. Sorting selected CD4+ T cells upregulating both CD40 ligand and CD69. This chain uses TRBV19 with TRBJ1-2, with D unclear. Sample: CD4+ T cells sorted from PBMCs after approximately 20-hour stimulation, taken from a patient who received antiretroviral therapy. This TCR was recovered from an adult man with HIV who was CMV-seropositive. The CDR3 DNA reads TGTGCCAGTAGTATTGCGAAGGGCTATGGCTACACCTTC. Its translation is CASSIAKGYGYTF.